The next 21 T cell receptor beta chains were all read from a single sample in a study of blood T cell repertoires in COVID-19. Generated by immunoSEQ multiplex PCR, the TCRdb table keeps only in-frame clones and is missing some. The table lists around 200,000 clones, about 88% of them singletons. The specimen sequenced was PBMCs or T cells enriched from blood (not recorded which). The receptors come from a woman in her twenties or thirties who had recovered from COVID-19.

The V call is TRBV11-2, the J call TRBJ1-6, with D possibly matching TRBD1 (5 bases). This CDR3 is 17 amino acids long. Between the trimmed V and J ends, which lost 6 bases and 1 base, there was a span of 16 bases. CDR1 and CDR2 from the germline V gene are SGHAT and FQNNGV. The CDR3 DNA sequence: TGTGCCAGCAGTTTGACAGAAGGTCTATCCTATAATTCACCCCTCCACTTT. Translation: CASSLTEGLSYNSPLHF.

The J gene is TRBJ2-7, the V gene TRBV2; 12 bases match TRBD1. The CDR3 has 13 residues. Germline V lookup: CDR1 SNHLY, CDR2 FYNNEI. With 6 bases clipped from V and 6 bases from J, the junction kept 3 bases outside the gene matches. In DNA, the CDR3 is TGTGCCAGCAGGGGACAGGGGGCGGCCGAGCAGTACTTC. Residues: CASRGQGAAEQYF.

The rearrangement links TRBV11-2 to TRBJ1-2; TRBD1 matches at 8 bases. CDR1 is SGHAT and CDR2 is FQNNGV in the germline V gene. V shed 5 bases and J 2 bases; nucleotides not matched to a gene: 10. This CDR3 spans 16 amino acids. The CDR3 DNA sequence: TGTGCCAGCAGCCCCCCGCCCCACAGGGGGAACTATGGCTACACCTTC. Translated, it gives CASSPPPHRGNYGYTF.

V and J are TRBV5-1 and TRBJ1-4; TRBD1 is a possible D gene (6 bases). CDR3 size: 17 residues. The ends were cut back, 6 bases at V and 2 bases at J, with 20 bases in the middle. Germline V gene sequence: CDR1 SGHRS, CDR2 YFSETQ. The CDR3 bases are TGCGCCAGCAACTCCGGACAGTGGGGTTCTACTAATGAAAAACTGTTTTTT. Translating it yields CASNSGQWGSTNEKLFF.

The V and J genes are TRBV28 and TRBJ1-1; 10 positions agree with TRBD1. The germline CDR1 and CDR2 sequences are MDHEN and SYDVKM. This CDR3 is built from 16 residues. V was clipped by 5 bases and J by 5 bases; unmatched bases: 11. The CDR3: CASSLRQGARKTEAFF. CDR3 DNA sequence: TGTGCCAGCAGTCTTCGACAGGGGGCGAGGAAAACTGAAGCTTTCTTT. The whole variable domain, filled in from reference TRBV28 and TRBJ1-1, reads DVKVTQSSRYLVKRTGEKVFLECVQDMDHENMFWYRQDPGLGLRLIYFSYDVKMKEKGDIPEGYSVSREKKERFSLILESASTNQTSMYLCASSLRQGARKTEAFFGQGTRLTVV.

There are many counts of this clone. This sequence joins TRBV3-1 (or the pseudogene TRBV3-2) and TRBJ1-1; 7 bases match TRBD1. Trimming removed 4 bases from V and 3 bases from J; junction bases left unmatched: 8. The CDR3 is 15 residues long. CDR1 LGHDT and CDR2 YNNKEL come from the germline V gene (reference sequence). In nucleotides, the CDR3 is TGTGCCAGCAGCCCCGACAGGGCAGCCGACACTGAAGCTTTCTTT. It specifies CASSPDRAADTEAFF.

The rearrangement joins TRBV27 to TRBJ1-1; TRBD1 is a possible D gene (5 bases). Germline values: CDR1 MNHEY, CDR2 SMNVEV (reference sequence). The CDR3 sequence is 14 residues long. The V end was cut by 4 bases, the J end by 0 bases, with 9 bases between. CDR3 in amino acids: CASSWRGMNTEAFF. CDR3 nucleotide sequence: TGTGCCAGCAGTTGGAGGGGAATGAACACTGAAGCTTTCTTT.

The gene calls are TRBV9 and TRBJ2-5, with a possible D match to TRBD2 (6 bases). The CDR3 consists of 14 residues. Between the trimmed V and J ends, which lost 3 bases and 5 bases, there was a span of 14 bases. The germline V gene encodes CDR1 SGDLS and CDR2 YYNGEE. CDR3 region: CASSERLVSETQYF. The CDR3 coding sequence is TGTGCCAGCAGCGAAAGACTAGTGTCGGAGACCCAGTACTTC.

V usage is TRBV7-9 and J usage is TRBJ1-1; no clear D gene. V was trimmed by 5 bases and J by 6 bases, leaving 10 bases between them. The germline V gene has CDR1 SEHNR and CDR2 FQNEAQ (reference sequence). The CDR3 length is 12 residues. The CDR3 here is CASSPEWPEAFF. Written as DNA, the CDR3 is TGTGCCAGCAGCCCCGAATGGCCTGAAGCTTTCTTT.

The gene calls are TRBV3-1 (or the pseudogene TRBV3-2) and TRBJ2-5, with 13 bases that match TRBD2. Germline trimming cut 1 base from V and 5 bases from J; bases unmatched to any gene: 4. CDR1 and CDR2 from the germline V gene are LGHDT and YNNKEL (reference sequence). The CDR3 runs 16 residues. The DNA for the CDR3 is TGTGCCAGCAGCCAAGGGACTAGCGGGGGCAGGGAGACCCAGTACTTC. Protein: CASSQGTSGGRETQYF.

The chain has TRBV4-1 and TRBJ1-1, with D unclear. The germline CDR1 and CDR2 sequences are MGHRA and YSYEKL. Trimming pared 4 bases from V and 1 base from J, leaving 10 bases between. The CDR3 runs 14 residues. The CDR3 DNA follows: TGCGCCAGCAGCCCCTTAACAGCGAACACTGAAGCTTTCTTT. Its translation is CASSPLTANTEAFF.

The chain links TRBV5-4 to TRBJ1-4; D might be TRBD1 (5 bases). Trimming took 4 bases from V and 6 from J, leaving 13 bases between them. The CDR3 loop spans 14 amino acids. The germline V gene encodes CDR1 SGHNT and CDR2 YYREEE (reference sequence). As DNA, the CDR3 is TGTGCCAGCAGCCCCGCAGGGATAGATGAAAAACTGTTTTTT. This gives the protein CASSPAGIDEKLFF.

The V and J genes are TRBV3-1 (or the pseudogene TRBV3-2) and TRBJ2-7; the D gene is possibly TRBD2 (6 bases). V was cut by 4 bases and J by 3 bases, with 13 bases left in between. The CDR3 length is 14 residues. In germline, CDR1 is LGHDT, CDR2 YNNKEL (reference sequence). The CDR3 here is CASSLSGSYYEQYF. In DNA, the CDR3 is TGTGCCAGCAGCCTCAGCGGGTCCTACTACGAGCAGTACTTC.

The CDR3 is CASSYTTVPYGYTF. In DNA, the CDR3 is TGTGCCAGCAGTTACACGACAGTTCCCTATGGCTACACCTTC. The genes are TRBV6-5 and TRBJ1-2; possible D gene TRBD1, 5 bases. CDR1 and CDR2 from the germline V gene are MNHEY and SVGAGI. The V gene lost 2 bases and the J gene lost 4 bases, with 11 bases spanning the gap. The CDR3 totals 14 residues.

The CDR3 sequence: CASSLPDRRDTEAFF. The CDR3 DNA follows: TGTGCCAGCAGCTTACCCGACCGACGGGACACTGAAGCTTTCTTT. The V call is TRBV7-8, the J call TRBJ1-1; no firm D call. Germline values: CDR1 SGHVS, CDR2 FQNEAQ. The CDR3 loop spans 15 amino acids. V was clipped by 2 bases and J by 3 bases, with 13 bases between them.

V and J are TRBV30 and TRBJ2-3, with TRBD2 identical over 15 bases. Trimming at V came to 7 bases and at J to 4 bases, leaving 6 bases not matched to a gene. CDR1 is GTSNPN and CDR2 is SVGIG in the germline V gene (reference sequence). There are 15 residues in the CDR3. CDR3 sequence: CAFRTSGRVADTQYF. The CDR3 DNA sequence: TGTGCCTTCAGGACTAGCGGGAGGGTTGCAGATACGCAGTATTTT.

This rearrangement joins TRBV5-4 to TRBJ2-2; D is undetermined. CDR3 length: 18 amino acids. Germline assignment: CDR1 SGHNT and CDR2 YYREEE (reference sequence). V dropped 4 bases and J dropped 2 bases, with 21 bases sitting between them. Here the CDR3 reads CASSPERSLNTNTGELFF. In DNA, the CDR3 is TGTGCCAGCAGCCCCGAAAGGTCACTAAACACTAACACCGGGGAGCTGTTTTTT.

With respect to this clone: Germline is not matched at one junction end, which may reflect a read error. The V and J genes are TRBV5-4 and TRBJ1-2; perhaps TRBD1 as D (5 bases). The CDR3 is 12 amino acids. Germline-derived CDR1 and CDR2 are SGHNT and YYREEE (reference sequence). The CDR3 bases are TGCGCCAGCAGCCCTGGGGCGGATGGCTACACCTTC. This encodes CASSPGADGYTF.

The chain joins TRBV6-5 to TRBJ1-2; maybe TRBD1 (6 bases). The CDR3 has 14 residues. CDR1 and CDR2 from the germline V gene are MNHEY and SVGAGI. V was clipped by 6 bases and J by 4 bases, with 15 bases between them. This CDR3 is CASRETGRPYGYTF. The CDR3 DNA reads TGTGCCAGCAGAGAGACAGGCCGGCCCTATGGCTACACCTTC.

The V gene is TRBV19, the J gene TRBJ1-5; D might be TRBD1 (5 bases). V was pared by 3 bases and J by 4 bases, with 19 bases between. CDR3 length equals 17 residues. Germline CDR1 and CDR2: LNHDA and SQIVND (reference sequence). CDR3 coding DNA: TGTGCCAGTAGTATCGAAGGGGCTTGGAATGGTAATCAGCCCCAGCATTTT. Protein product: CASSIEGAWNGNQPQHF.

This clone was found a few times. This CDR3 reads CASSLRLGGGSPLHF. CDR3 in DNA: TGTGCCAGCAGCTTGAGATTAGGGGGGGGCTCACCCCTCCACTTT. This sequence joins TRBV11-2 and TRBJ1-6; possibly TRBD1 for D (6 bases). The germline V gene encodes CDR1 SGHAT and CDR2 FQNNGV. V lost 3 bases, J lost 10 bases, and 16 bases lay in between. The CDR3 is 15 amino acids.